The rows below give T cell receptor beta chains drawn from one sample of a study of PD-1 blockade in classical Hodgkin lymphoma. Clones were sequenced by immunoSEQ multiplex PCR, and TCRdb holds only the in-frame ones, with some missing. The sample has about 52,000 clones, more than 75% seen once; the top ten hold 6% to 7%. The sequencing here drew on peripheral blood mononuclear cells (PBMCs), taken before the fourth cycle of nivolumab. The receptors originated from a human donor with classical Hodgkin lymphoma. The CDR3 runs from the conserved cysteine through the conserved F or W. The D gene is left open where the match is weak. Clone size is shown for a subset of rows, as once, few, many or a class of expanded clone.

D gene	V gene	clone size	J gene	CDR3 DNA	CDR3 protein
TRBD2	TRBV2	NA	TRBJ2-1	TGTGCCAGCAGTGAGAATAGACTAGCGGGGAACTATGAGCAGTTCTTC	CASSENRLAGNYEQFF
TRBD2	TRBV5-4	NA	TRBJ2-3	TGTGCCAGCAGCTTCTGGGGGGGAACAGATACGCAGTATTTT	CASSFWGGTDTQYF
NA	TRBV19	NA	TRBJ1-4	TGTGCCAGTAGTACGGTTAATGAAAAACTGTTTTTT	CASSTVNEKLFF
NA	TRBV6-1	NA	TRBJ2-7	TGTGCCAGCGCAAAAAGAGTAGGGGGTCCCTACGAGCAGTACTTC	CASAKRVGGPYEQYF
NA	TRBV14	NA	TRBJ1-5	TGTGCCAGCAGCCAACGGGTTGCCCGGTATAGCAATCAGCCCCAGCATTTT	CASSQRVARYSNQPQHF
NA	TRBV9	NA	TRBJ2-3	TGTGCCAGCAGCGGGGGACTCGTCACAGATACGCAGTATTTT	CASSGGLVTDTQYF
TRBD1	TRBV5-6	NA	TRBJ1-3	TGTGCCAGCAGCTTAACAGGGGAAGTGGGAAACACCATATATTTT	CASSLTGEVGNTIYF
NA	TRBV19	NA	TRBJ2-3	TGTGCCAGTAGTATCAAGAGGGTAGCACAGAGGTATGCAGATACGCAGTATTTT	CASSIKRVAQRYADTQYF
NA	TRBV7-2	NA	TRBJ2-4	TGTGCCAGCAGCTTAGCGTCAGATCTAGCCAAAAACATTCAGTACTTC	CASSLASDLAKNIQYF
NA	TRBV5-6	NA	TRBJ2-7	TGTGCCAGCAGCCTCCGGGAGTACGAGCAGTACTTC	CASSLREYEQYF
TRBD1	TRBV7-9	NA	TRBJ2-1	TGTGCCAGCAGCTGGGGACAGGGGGCCCCCAATGAGCAGTTCTTC	CASSWGQGAPNEQFF
TRBD1	TRBV11-2	few	TRBJ1-2	TGTGCCAGCAGCACCGGAGGGGGACAGGGGATCTATGGCTACACCTTC	CASSTGGGQGIYGYTF
NA	TRBV28	NA	TRBJ2-1	TGTGCCAGCACAAGCTCCTACAATGAGCAGTTCTTC	CASTSSYNEQFF
TRBD2	TRBV7-9	NA	TRBJ2-1	TGTGCCAGCAGGAGGACTAGCCAAAACAATGAGCAGTTCTTC	CASRRTSQNNEQFF
NA	TRBV7-8	NA	TRBJ2-5	TGTGCCAGCAGCATCAGACAGGGAGGAGAGACCCAGTACTTC	CASSIRQGGETQYF